This entry concerns a single TCR beta chain. The protocol was immunoSEQ multiplex PCR, while the TCRdb copy is restricted to in-frame clones and leaves out a portion. The repertoire holds fewer than 180,000 clones, with 80% to 90% as singletons. These data originate in a study of blood T cell repertoires in COVID-19. Study summary: Spain, Italy and the United States supplied samples that represented acute and convalescent COVID-19. From T cells, B-cell-depleted T cells, or PBMCs came the material, which was cDNA or gDNA.

The J segment lost 2 bases and the V segment lost 0 bases, leaving 3 bases of the junction unmatched. Germline CDR1 reads SGDLS; CDR2 reads YYNGEE. The CDR3 has 15 residues. This sequence joins TRBV9 and TRBJ2-3, with TRBD2 matching over 7 bases. The clonotype comes from a man between 65 and 85 years old with acute or convalescent COVID-19. Sequencing input: peripheral blood. As DNA, the CDR3 is TGTGCCAGCAGCGTAGGACTAGCACTCACAGATACGCAGTATTTT. Translating gives CASSVGLALTDTQYF.